This TCR beta chain was profiled in a study of blood T cells in healthy people across ages. It was with a sample-barcoded 5' primer and a J-beta primer mix that a second PCR of about 7 to 12 cycles was run. TCRdb ran MiXCR on the 5' RACE reads and lists one entry per CDR3 protein. The table has about 930,000 distinct CDR3 sequences, 25% to 35% seen once; the top ten hold 9.5% to 13%. The V and J ends lost 8 bases and 9 bases, in that order; junction bases with no gene match: 10. CDR1 and CDR2 (germline): SEHNR, FQNEAQ (reference sequence). CDR3 length: 13 residues. These data were also filed under a second study, of T cells of mothers and their children.

Sequenced: blood. This receptor was obtained from a woman between 40 and 50 years old in good health. The V and J genes are TRBV7-9 and TRBJ2-7; 10 nucleotides line up with TRBD1. The CDR3 bases are TGTGCCAGCCACGAAGCGACAGGGGGCTGGCAGTACTTC. Translating gives CASHEATGGWQYF. Full variable domain (missing parts from reference TRBV7-9 and TRBJ2-7): DTGVSQNPRHKITKRGQNVTFRCDPISEHNRLYWYRQTLGQGPEFLTYFQNEAQLEKSRLLSDRFSAERPKGSFSTLEIQRTEQGDSAMYLCASHEATGGWQYFGPGTRLTVT.